The clone carrying this T cell receptor beta chain occurred a few times. Its antigen is currently unknown. The V gene's germline CDR1 is MDHEN and CDR2 SYDVKM. This CDR3 is built from 13 residues. Between the trimmed V and J ends, which lost 6 bases and 6 bases, there was a span of 12 bases. The data are from a study of T cell responses to AZD1222 COVID-19 vaccine. General observations from the study: Clonal diversity was possibly underestimated, and the donors were mostly white British, with more females. The study reported that nearly half of spike-specific TCRs target unmutated variant regions.

Sequencing was performed with immunoSEQ multiplex PCR; in TCRdb, only in-frame clones are kept and a portion is missing. This sample has about 140,000 clones, with around 89% found just once. Sequencing used peripheral blood, obtained on day 0 of AZD1222 vaccination. The chain recombines TRBV28 with TRBJ1-5; D is undetermined. This receptor was identified in an adult in good health. CDR3: CASRLQSVQPQHF. DNA of the CDR3: TGTGCCAGCAGATTACAATCGGTTCAGCCCCAGCATTTT.